A single sample is the source of the 17 T cell receptor beta chains below, sequenced in a study of T-cell reconstitution after alpha-beta-depleted transplantation in children. As it was prepared, the TCRbeta library received unique molecular identifiers. TCRdb reprocessed the PCR reads via MiXCR and lists one record per CDR3 protein. Seen here are about 140,000 distinct CDR3 sequences, more than 8% observed once, and the top ten hold less than 20%. The sample consisted of PBMCs, mostly from graft donor cells, taken 180 days after TCRalphabeta/CD19-depleted stem cell transplant. These TCRs come from a female patient aged 2-10 years who had a stem cell transplant for congenital amegakaryocytic thrombocytopenia, so the T cells may come from the graft donor.

This clonotype appeared many times. The CDR3 reads CASSMGQGSTDTQYF. The CDR3 DNA is TGTGCCAGCAGCATGGGACAGGGGAGCACAGATACGCAGTATTTT. The chain has TRBV5-6 and TRBJ2-3, with 10 bases fitting TRBD1. This CDR3 comprises 15 residues. Germline lookup yields CDR1 SGHDT and CDR2 YYEEEE. Trimming removed 4 bases from V and 0 bases from J; junction bases left unmatched: 2.

This clonotype was seen ten or more times. V is TRBV7-6 and J is TRBJ2-1; 7 bases are shared with TRBD1. This CDR3 region has 14 residues. V was pared by 4 bases and J by 3 bases, with 3 bases of the junction left unmatched. From germline, CDR1 is SGHVS and CDR2 FNYEAQ. CDR3 in amino acids: CASSWDSLYNEQFF. CDR3 nucleotide sequence: TGTGCCAGCAGCTGGGACAGTCTCTACAATGAGCAGTTCTTC.

This clonotype was found a few times. This chain links TRBV18 with TRBJ2-7; TRBD1 aligns across 10 bases. Germline CDR1 reads KGHSH; CDR2 reads LQKENI. The CDR3 runs 13 residues. The V and J ends lost 8 bases and 4 bases, in that order; junction bases with no gene match: 5. The CDR3 DNA reads as TGTGCCAGCGGGGGACAGGGGTTTTACGAGCAGTACTTC. Protein: CASGGQGFYEQYF.

Many counts were recorded for this clonotype. V is TRBV20-1 and J is TRBJ2-5; tentatively, D is TRBD2 (7 bases). Trimming removed 3 bases at V and 2 bases at J, with 16 bases between. The germline V gene has CDR1 DFQATT and CDR2 SNEGSKA (reference sequence). The CDR3 length is 15 residues. CDR3 nucleotides: TGCAGTGCTAGCCCCTTGGGGGGGCCTCAAGAGACCCAGTACTTC. Protein product: CSASPLGGPQETQYF.

This clonotype was seen ten or more times. CDR3 in amino acids: CASSFRVSGANVLTF. CDR3 nucleotides: TGTGCCAGCAGTTTTCGGGTCTCTGGGGCCAACGTCCTGACTTTC. V gene TRBV28 combines with J gene TRBJ2-6; the D is unclear. This CDR3 is built from 15 residues. The V gene's germline CDR1 is MDHEN and CDR2 SYDVKM. Trimming shortened V by 3 bases and J by 0 bases, and 6 bases separated the two germline ends.

The sample holds many counts of this clonotype. The chain couples TRBV29-1 to TRBJ2-7; the match to TRBD1 covers 7 bases. Germline CDR1 is SQVTM and CDR2 is ANQGSEA. V dropped 7 bases and J dropped 2; count of bases not matched to a gene: 14. The CDR3 has 15 amino acids. CDR3 nucleotide sequence: TGCAGCGCGCTCCCCTCCGGGACAGCGACCTACGAGCAGTACTTC. Its protein is CSALPSGTATYEQYF.

This clonotype showed up just a few times. The chain carries TRBV6-1 and TRBJ2-7; 9 bases are shared with TRBD1. The CDR3 has 15 residues. Germline values: CDR1 MNHNS, CDR2 SASEGT. V lost 7 bases to trimming and J lost 1 base; unmatched junction nucleotides: 8. The CDR3: CASKGWTGESYEQYF. For the CDR3, the DNA is TGTGCCAGCAAAGGGTGGACAGGGGAGTCCTACGAGCAGTACTTC.

This clonotype was recorded at least ten times. V gene TRBV27 combines with J gene TRBJ2-7, with a possible D match to TRBD2 (6 bases). Trimming left V 2 bases short and J 2 bases short, with 7 bases between. This CDR3 spans 13 amino acids. Germline assignment: CDR1 MNHEY and CDR2 SMNVEV (reference sequence). The CDR3 region has the DNA TGTGCCAGCAGTTTACGCGGGACCTACGAGCAGTACTTC. It codes for CASSLRGTYEQYF.

This clonotype showed up many times. The genes are TRBV12-3 or TRBV12-4 and TRBJ1-5; D is perhaps TRBD1 (5 bases). The V end was cut by 7 bases, the J end by 9 bases, with 16 bases between. The CDR3 extends over 13 amino acids. The CDR3 region is CASNGARPGPQHF. Here the CDR3 DNA reads TGTGCCAGCAATGGGGCGCGACCTGGGCCCCAGCATTTT.

This clonotype occurred many times. The rearrangement joins TRBV5-1 to TRBJ2-5; D may be TRBD2 (5 bases). The CDR3 spans 16 residues. The germline V gene has CDR1 SGHRS and CDR2 YFSETQ. Between the trimmed V and J ends, which lost 2 bases and 1 base, there was a span of 15 bases. The CDR3 nucleotides read TGCGCCAGCAGCTTTAAGGCTGGAGGCAGCCAAGAGACCCAGTACTTC. Translating gives CASSFKAGGSQETQYF.

This chain joins TRBV20-1 and TRBJ2-1, with TRBD2 matching over 8 bases. Trimming cost V 0 bases and J 2 bases; bases outside gene matches: 9. This CDR3 region has 17 residues. CDR1 DFQATT and CDR2 SNEGSKA come from the germline V gene (reference sequence). The CDR3 DNA reads as TGCAGTGCTAGAGATCCATTTAGCGGGAACGCCTACAATGAGCAGTTCTTC. This sequence encodes CSARDPFSGNAYNEQFF.

Note on this clonotype: A read error may be the cause here, since a much bigger clone is one base away. This chain joins TRBV25-1 and TRBJ2-7, with TRBD2 as a possible D gene (5 bases). Germline values: CDR1 MGHDK, CDR2 SYGVNS. The CDR3 is made up of 15 amino acids. V was trimmed by 0 bases and J by 2 bases, leaving 11 bases between them. CDR3 bases: TGTGCCAGCAGTGAATATAATGAGGGAACCTACGAGCAGTACTTC. Translated: CASSEYNEGTYEQYF.

This clonotype was seen ten or more times. The J gene is TRBJ1-1, the V gene TRBV7-6, with 10 bases identical to TRBD1. This CDR3 is built from 14 residues. J was trimmed by 5 bases and V by 5 bases; bases with no gene match: 5. CDR1 is SGHVS, CDR2 FNYEAQ, per germline. The CDR3 coding sequence is TGTGCCAGCAGCCCGGGACAGGGGTCGACTGAAGCTTTCTTT. The encoded protein is CASSPGQGSTEAFF. Supplemented by reference TRBV7-6 and TRBJ1-1, the full variable domain reads GAGVSQSPRYKVTKRGQDVALRCDPISGHVSLYWYRQALGQGPEFLTYFNYEAQQDKSGLPNDRFSAERPEGSISTLTIQRTEQRDSAMYRCASSPGQGSTEAFFGQGTRLTVV.

In this sample, this clonotype turned up many times. The chain employs TRBV20-1 and TRBJ2-5; 9 bases agree with TRBD1. The CDR3 runs 14 residues. V lost 3 bases, J lost 5 bases, and 7 bases stayed unmatched. Germline values: CDR1 DFQATT, CDR2 SNEGSKA (reference sequence). The CDR3 loop is CSARGTGGGETQYF. CDR3 in DNA: TGCAGTGCTAGGGGAACAGGGGGCGGCGAGACCCAGTACTTC.

This clonotype has ten or more counts. V and J are TRBV27 and TRBJ1-6; 8 bases are a match to TRBD1. This CDR3 region has 15 residues. The germline CDR1 and CDR2 sequences are MNHEY and SMNVEV (reference sequence). The V and J ends lost 4 bases and 8 bases, in that order; junction bases with no gene match: 7. The CDR3 nucleotides read TGTGCCAGCAGTTCCTGGACAGGGCCGGATTCACCCCTCCACTTT. It specifies CASSSWTGPDSPLHF.

This clonotype has ten or more counts. The chain's CDR3 is CASSPAGAAFSYEQYF. The CDR3 coding sequence is TGTGCCAGCAGCCCCGCCGGGGCAGCCTTCTCCTACGAGCAGTACTTC. This chain connects TRBV28 to TRBJ2-7; D could derive from TRBD1 or TRBD2 (5 bases each). This CDR3 comprises 16 residues. From germline, CDR1 is MDHEN and CDR2 SYDVKM. V was trimmed by 6 bases and J by 0 bases, leaving 18 bases between them.

At least ten counts were recorded for this clonotype. J is TRBJ1-2 and V is TRBV12-3 or TRBV12-4; perhaps TRBD1 as D (6 bases). The V gene lost 6 bases and the J gene lost 0 bases, with 11 bases spanning the gap. The CDR3 length is 14 residues. This CDR3 is CASRSRTANYGYTF. The CDR3 DNA reads as TGTGCCAGCAGATCCCGGACAGCTAACTATGGCTACACCTTC.